Described below is a single T cell receptor (beta chain) sequence and its context. Assay used: immunoSEQ multiplex PCR; TCRdb lists only in-frame clones, some missing. The profile shows 150,000 or so clones, under 85% of them singletons. Germline-derived CDR1 and CDR2 are SNHLY and FYNNEI. CDR3 size: 14 residues. V lost 2 bases, J lost 8 bases, and 13 bases lay in between. This entry is derived from a study of blood T cell repertoires in COVID-19. The TCR was taken from a man in his fifties or sixties with COVID-19, enrolled during active disease. Sequencing input: peripheral blood. The chain combines TRBV2 with TRBJ2-1; tentatively, D is TRBD1 (6 bases). The CDR3 loop reads CASSEQGLGDEQFF. In DNA form, the CDR3 reads TGTGCCAGCAGTGAACAGGGGCTTGGCGATGAGCAGTTCTTC.